The sequence of this TCR beta chain was determined in a study of CD8+CD57+ T cells in acquired aplastic anemia. The overall study: CD4+ and CD8+ cells, once sorted, gave DNA averaging about 3 ug. CD4+ cells from healthy donors averaged about 9.8 million reads. Findings of the study overall: No significant patient-versus-control difference appeared in CD8+ Simpson's diversity. Around 27 CD8+ CDR3 sequences occurred in both the patients and the controls.

Genomic DNA was employed as the template in profiling TCR beta VDJ and CDR3. TCRdb itself ran the reads through MiXCR, one entry per CDR3 protein. The sample holds about 220,000 distinct CDR3 sequences, about a third seen once. The CDR3 is made up of 15 amino acids. Germline loops: CDR1 MNHNS, CDR2 SASEGT. V dropped 8 bases and J dropped 1 base, with 15 bases sitting between them. This clonotype has a single count. The target antigen is unknown. This TCR was sampled from a human donor in good health, serving as a control. Sequencing was done on a sample of sorted CD4+, CD8+, or CD8+CD57+ T cells (not recorded which) from PBMCs. The chain uses TRBV6-1 and TRBJ1-5; possibly TRBD1 for D (5 bases). The CDR3 bases are TGTGCCAGCGGTCGGACGGGGACCAGCAATCAGCCCCAGCATTTT. This gives the protein CASGRTGTSNQPQHF.